Below, 14 T cell receptor beta chains from the same sample are listed, as sequenced in a study of cytomegalovirus exposure and HLA in healthy donors (dated by TCRdb to 2016 to 2017). Library preparation employed the immunoSEQ multiplex PCR assay. For the multiplex PCR, a mixture combining 60 forward primers for TCR Vbeta segments and 13 reverse primers for TCR Jbeta segments was used. The clones in this table, taken by TCRdb from immuneACCESS, are in-frame only. Not every clone is retained; where verified, under half of the shortfall comes from an unresolved V gene, and the cause of the rest is unknown. Recorded for this sample are 150,000 to 200,000 clones; roughly 80% of them occurred a single time. The ten largest clones take up 1.5% to 2% of the sample. Specimen: PBMCs. The receptors here all came from a woman aged 45-65 years in good health and CMV-seronegative.

This chain links TRBV7-2 with TRBJ1-1; D possibly corresponds to TRBD1 (6 bases). CDR1 and CDR2 from the germline V gene are SGHTA and FQGNSA. The CDR3 is 13 residues long. V dropped 3 bases and J dropped 8 bases, with 13 bases sitting between them. CDR3 nucleotides: TGTGCCAGCAGCTTGGGGGGGCGCCCCGAAGCTTTCTTT. This encodes CASSLGGRPEAFF. Complete variable domain (other parts from reference TRBV7-2 and TRBJ1-1): GAGVSQSPSNKVTEKGKDVELRCDPISGHTALYWYRQSLGQGLEFLIYFQGNSAPDKSGLPSDRFSAERTGGSVSTLTIQRTQQEDSAVYLCASSLGGRPEAFFGQGTRLTVV.

V usage is TRBV7-8 and J usage is TRBJ2-7; D gene ambiguous. Germline CDR1 is SGHVS and CDR2 is FQNEAQ. Trimming shortened V by 5 bases and J by 3 bases, and 11 bases separated the two germline ends. The CDR3 consists of 13 residues. The CDR3 bases are TGTGCCAGCAGCCTCTTGGCACGCTACGAGCAGTACTTC. Amino acids: CASSLLARYEQYF.

The chain recombines TRBV4-1 with TRBJ1-5; D perhaps matches TRBD1 (5 bases). The CDR3 sequence is 19 residues long. Trimming cost V 1 base and J 4 bases, with 23 bases left between them. The germline V gene encodes CDR1 MGHRA and CDR2 YSYEKL. DNA of the CDR3: TGCGCCAGCAGCCAAGGTCTGGGGGGTAAGGTTATCTATAATCAGCCCCAGCATTTT. Protein sequence: CASSQGLGGKVIYNQPQHF.

The chain employs TRBV14 and TRBJ2-3, with no clear D. Trimming took off 1 base at V and 0 bases at J, with 5 bases between the two ends. Germline CDR1 and CDR2: SGHDN and FVKESK. The CDR3 runs to 14 residues. For the CDR3, the DNA is TGTGCCAGCAGCCAAGTCATTAGCACAGATACGCAGTATTTT. As protein: CASSQVISTDTQYF.

The chain has TRBV7-6 and TRBJ1-3; TRBD1 matches 7 bases. J gave up 2 bases and V 5 bases, and 3 bases lay outside the gene matches. Germline V lookup: CDR1 SGHVS, CDR2 FNYEAQ. The CDR3 contains 14 residues. CDR3 residues: CASSPGTAGNTIYF. The CDR3 DNA sequence: TGTGCCAGCAGCCCCGGGACAGCTGGAAACACCATATATTTT.

This clone was seen more than once but under ten times. V usage is TRBV7-2 and J usage is TRBJ1-1; D gene uncertain. The germline V and J ends were trimmed by 2 bases and 0 bases, with 7 bases remaining between them. The germline V gene has CDR1 SGHTA and CDR2 FQGNSA. The CDR3 covers 14 residues. The CDR3 DNA reads TGTGCCAGCAGCTTAAGTGGCTTGAACACTGAAGCTTTCTTT. Residues: CASSLSGLNTEAFF.

The chain uses TRBV6-6 and TRBJ2-1, with 7 bases aligning to TRBD1. Germline V lookup: CDR1 MNHNY, CDR2 SVGAGI (reference sequence). There are 14 residues in the CDR3. V was pared by 2 bases and J by 5 bases, with 3 bases of the junction left unmatched. CDR3 DNA sequence: TGTGCCAGCAGTTACCCGGGGACAGACAATGAGCAGTTCTTC. Translated: CASSYPGTDNEQFF.

The chain is built from TRBV11-3 and TRBJ2-3; 11 bases map to TRBD2. Germline values: CDR1 SGHNT, CDR2 YENEEA. Unmatched junction bases numbered 6, after V lost 2 bases and J lost 8 bases. The CDR3 extends over 15 amino acids. DNA for the CDR3: TGTGCCAGCAGCTTATCTAGCGGGGGGATGAGTACGCAGTATTTT. This translates into CASSLSSGGMSTQYF.

V gene TRBV11-2 combines with J gene TRBJ2-1; 11 nucleotides align to TRBD1. Germline loops: CDR1 SGHAT, CDR2 FQNNGV. V was clipped by 2 bases and J by 9 bases; unmatched bases: 12. The length of the CDR3 is 17 residues. For the CDR3, the DNA is TGTGCCAGCAGCTTAAAACGTGGGGGGGACAGGGGGTTTGAGCAGTTCTTC. This gives the protein CASSLKRGGDRGFEQFF.

There are a few counts of this clone. Here the CDR3 reads CASSQSPGGPVYEQYF. CDR3 DNA: TGCGCCAGCAGCCAATCGCCCGGGGGGCCGGTTTACGAGCAGTACTTC. The V gene is TRBV4-3, the J gene TRBJ2-7, with D perhaps matching TRBD2 (7 bases). The CDR3 length is 16 residues. The germline V and J ends were trimmed by 2 bases and 4 bases, with 18 bases remaining between them. Germline V gene sequence: CDR1 LGHNA, CDR2 YSLEER.

As concerns this clone: A read error may produce the germline difference seen at one junction end. This CDR3 is CSSSSRGLAGGHEQFF. DNA of the CDR3: TGTTCCAGCAGCTCCCGCGGACTAGCGGGAGGGCATGAGCAGTTCTTC. This chain links TRBV7-9 with TRBJ2-1, with TRBD2 identical over 15 bases. Looked up from germline, CDR1 is SEHNR and CDR2 is FQNEAQ (reference sequence). The CDR3 contains 16 residues.

The chain recombines TRBV28 with TRBJ1-3, with 9 bases fitting TRBD1. CDR3 length: 15 amino acids. Per germline, CDR1 MDHEN and CDR2 SYDVKM. The V segment lost 0 bases and the J segment 5 bases; nucleotides outside the gene matches: 2. The CDR3 loop is CASSLWDRGRNTIYF. As DNA, the CDR3 is TGTGCCAGCAGTTTATGGGACAGGGGAAGAAACACCATATATTTT.

On this clone: Sequence at one end of the junction differs from germline and may be a read error. The genes are TRBV7-7 and TRBJ2-1; TRBD2 might be the D (6 bases). Per the germline V gene, CDR1 is SSHAT and CDR2 is FNYEAQ (reference sequence). CDR3 length equals 15 residues. The CDR3: CASSLADSSYNEQFF. DNA for the CDR3: TGTGCTAGCAGCTTAGCGGACTCCTCATACAATGAGCAGTTCTTC.

This rearrangement joins TRBV5-1 to TRBJ1-2; a weak D match, TRBD1 (5 bases). Germline loops: CDR1 SGHRS, CDR2 YFSETQ. CDR3 length: 14 residues. V was cut by 7 bases and J by 3 bases, with 16 bases left in between. In DNA form, the CDR3 reads TGCGCCAGCTCGATGCAGGGAATGGACTATGGCTACACCTTC. The encoded protein is CASSMQGMDYGYTF.